These 24 T cell receptor beta chains were all obtained from the same sample, sequenced in a study of T cell changes during pregnancy in multiple sclerosis (dated by TCRdb to the late 2010s). Library preparation employed the immunoSEQ multiplex PCR assay. As stored in TCRdb, this immuneACCESS dataset retains in-frame rearrangements with V and J assigned. A fraction of the clones does not appear; measured against another copy, unresolved V genes explain less than half of the discrepancy, and the remainder lacks a known reason. Here the sample has about 68,000 clones; less than 95% occur a single time. 1.5% of the sample belongs to the ten largest clones. The material sequenced was peripheral blood, taken in the third trimester of pregnancy. The receptors shown here come from a female donor with multiple sclerosis, enrolled in a pregnancy study.

This chain links TRBV2 with TRBJ2-1; 11 bases align to TRBD2. The CDR3 covers 14 residues. CDR1 is SNHLY and CDR2 is FYNNEI in the germline V gene. V lost 10 bases and J lost 6; bases outside the gene matches: 8. The CDR3 is CATQVGLAVNEQFF. The CDR3 DNA follows: TGTGCCACCCAGGTGGGACTAGCGGTCAATGAGCAGTTCTTC.

CDR3 coding DNA: TGTGCCATCCAGCGGGGGGGCGGTGAGCAGTTCTTC. This translates into CAIQRGGGEQFF. The V and J genes are TRBV6-5 and TRBJ2-1; TRBD2 matches at 10 bases. The CDR3 is 12 residues long. CDR1 and CDR2 (germline): MNHEY, SVGAGI. V was pared by 10 bases and J by 9 bases, with 6 bases of the junction left unmatched.

The CDR3 DNA reads as TGCGCCAGCACTCCCACCGGGACAGGGGGCGCCGGGGACTATGGCTACACCTTC. It yields the protein CASTPTGTGGAGDYGYTF. The rearrangement uses TRBV4-3 and TRBJ1-2; TRBD1 aligns across 12 bases. With V trimmed by 7 bases and J by 3 bases, 15 bases remained unmatched. This CDR3 comprises 18 residues. Germline V gene sequence: CDR1 LGHNA, CDR2 YSLEER.

This chain connects TRBV6-5 to TRBJ2-1; D is perhaps TRBD2 (5 bases). The V end lost 1 base, the J end lost 9 bases, and 7 bases lay between the germline ends. Germline loops: CDR1 MNHEY, CDR2 SVGAGI. CDR3 size: 12 residues. CDR3 coding DNA: TGTGCCAGCAGTTACTTAGAGGGTGAGCAGTTCTTC. Protein product: CASSYLEGEQFF.

The chain links TRBV7-2 to TRBJ1-1; D may be TRBD1 (6 bases). The V gene lost 2 bases and the J gene lost 3 bases, with 16 bases spanning the gap. The CDR3 length is 16 residues. Germline V lookup: CDR1 SGHTA, CDR2 FQGNSA. Here the CDR3 DNA reads TGTGCCAGCAGCTTAAAAGGGGGGGGCGCGGACACTGAAGCTTTCTTT. Protein product: CASSLKGGGADTEAFF.

V is TRBV11-1 and J is TRBJ2-2; tentative D call: TRBD2 (5 bases). This CDR3 is built from 14 residues. CDR1 and CDR2 from the germline V gene are SGHAT and FQDESV (reference sequence). Trimming took off 3 bases at V and 4 bases at J, with 9 bases between the two ends. CDR3 DNA sequence: TGTGCCAGCAGCTTTGGGCGGGCCACCGGGGAGCTGTTTTTT. Protein: CASSFGRATGELFF.

CDR3 protein: CASSGRTDDPKNIQYF. CDR3 coding DNA: TGTGCCAGCAGCGGACGGACAGATGATCCCAAAAACATTCAGTACTTC. V is TRBV7-9 and J is TRBJ2-4; D might be TRBD1 (6 bases). Trimming pared 5 bases from V and 2 bases from J, leaving 16 bases between. Germline V gives CDR1 SEHNR, CDR2 FQNEAQ (reference sequence). This CDR3 is built from 16 residues.

The table lists this clone with a few counts. The chain links TRBV6-1 to TRBJ2-7, with 11 positions matching TRBD2. From germline, CDR1 is MNHNS and CDR2 SASEGT. The CDR3 runs to 14 residues. The trim removed 10 bases at V and 6 bases at J, leaving 11 bases unmatched. The chain's CDR3 is CATRPSSGRSEQYF. The CDR3 nucleotides read TGTGCCACCCGACCCTCTAGCGGGAGGAGCGAGCAGTACTTC.

This clone was seen once. The chain links TRBV7-9 to TRBJ2-2, with TRBD1 matching over 12 bases. Germline V lookup: CDR1 SEHNR, CDR2 FQNEAQ (reference sequence). The V and J ends lost 5 bases and 5 bases, in that order; junction bases with no gene match: 6. The CDR3 runs 16 residues. The CDR3 spells CASSPGQGAWTGELFF. For the CDR3, the DNA is TGTGCCAGCAGCCCGGGACAGGGGGCTTGGACCGGGGAGCTGTTTTTT. The whole variable domain, filled in from reference TRBV7-9 and TRBJ2-2, reads DTGVSQNPRHKITKRGQNVTFRCDPISEHNRLYWYRQTLGQGPEFLTYFQNEAQLEKSRLLSDRFSAERPKGSFSTLEIQRTEQGDSAMYLCASSPGQGAWTGELFFGEGSRLTVL.

The chain recombines TRBV4-2 with TRBJ2-7; possibly TRBD1 for D (5 bases). The CDR3 runs 18 residues. The V end lost 0 bases, the J end lost 1 base, and 19 bases lay between the germline ends. Germline V lookup: CDR1 LGHNA, CDR2 YNFKEQ. The CDR3 DNA is TGTGCCAGCAGCCAAGAAGGCAGGGCCCCGCTCGGGTCCTACGAGCAGTACTTC. Translating gives CASSQEGRAPLGSYEQYF.

V and J are TRBV7-7 and TRBJ2-2; TRBD1 might be the D (6 bases). From germline, CDR1 is SSHAT and CDR2 FNYEAQ (reference sequence). Deletions cut 1 base from V and 9 bases from J, with 12 bases between. The CDR3 is 14 amino acids. The CDR3 DNA reads as TGTGCCAGCAGCTTAGAGCCAGGGGAAAGGGAGCTGTTTTTT. Translated, it gives CASSLEPGERELFF.

The chain links TRBV11-1 to TRBJ1-1; TRBD1 matches at 8 bases. J lost 8 bases, V lost 0 bases, and 8 bases had no gene match. The CDR3 runs to 15 residues. The germline V gene encodes CDR1 SGHAT and CDR2 FQDESV (reference sequence). CDR3 sequence (DNA): TGTGCCAGCAGCTTAGCCGGACAGGGAAGACCAGAAGCTTTCTTT. It specifies CASSLAGQGRPEAFF.

This clone has a single count. This rearrangement joins TRBV27 to TRBJ2-1, with 9 nucleotides matching TRBD2. There are 17 residues in the CDR3. CDR1 and CDR2 (germline): MNHEY, SMNVEV (reference sequence). With V trimmed by 4 bases and J by 1 base, 8 bases remained unmatched. The CDR3 nucleotides are TGTGCCAGCAGTTCAATCCTGACTAGCGGTTCCTACAATGAGCAGTTCTTC. Its protein is CASSSILTSGSYNEQFF.

The CDR3 coding sequence is TGTGCCAGCAGTACTACAGGCGGGGGAATTTACAATGAGCAGTTCTTC. Translated, it gives CASSTTGGGIYNEQFF. The V call is TRBV7-2, the J call TRBJ2-1; the match to TRBD2 covers 7 bases. From germline, CDR1 is SGHTA and CDR2 FQGNSA. V was pared by 6 bases and J by 4 bases, with 12 bases of the junction left unmatched. The CDR3 runs to 16 residues. Based on the CDR3 plus reference TRBV7-2 and TRBJ2-1, the full variable domain is GAGVSQSPSNKVTEKGKDVELRCDPISGHTALYWYRQSLGQGLEFLIYFQGNSAPDKSGLPSDRFSAERTGGSVSTLTIQRTQQEDSAVYLCASSTTGGGIYNEQFFGPGTRLTVL.

J is TRBJ2-7 and V is TRBV28, with TRBD2 matching 9 bases. This CDR3 is 16 amino acids long. Germline V gene data show CDR1 as MDHEN and CDR2 as SYDVKM. With 4 bases clipped from V and 6 bases from J, the junction kept 13 bases outside the gene matches. This chain's CDR3 is CASSSRGGGGAVEQYF. The DNA of the CDR3 is TGTGCCAGCAGTTCTAGAGGAGGCGGGGGGGCGGTCGAGCAGTACTTC.

V gene TRBV5-6 combines with J gene TRBJ2-5, with unresolved D. Between the trimmed V and J ends, which lost 7 bases and 2 bases, there was a span of 9 bases. Looked up from germline, CDR1 is SGHDT and CDR2 is YYEEEE. The CDR3 length is 12 residues. CDR3 nucleotides: TGTGCCAGCCGAAACAGACAAGAGACCCAGTACTTC. Translation: CASRNRQETQYF.

This sequence joins TRBV7-7 and TRBJ1-5; D is uncertain. In germline, CDR1 is SSHAT, CDR2 FNYEAQ (reference sequence). Trimming removed 2 bases at V and 7 bases at J, with 6 bases between. CDR3 length: 12 residues. The CDR3 coding sequence is TGTGCCAGCAGCTTATCGGTACAGCCCCAGCATTTT. Encoded protein: CASSLSVQPQHF. The full variable domain, rest sourced from reference TRBV7-7 and TRBJ1-5, is GAGVSQSPRYKVTKRGQDVTLRCDPISSHATLYWYQQALGQGPEFLTYFNYEAQPDKSGLPSDRFSAERPEGSISTLTIQRTEQRDSAMYRCASSLSVQPQHFGDGTRLSIL.

The V call is TRBV5-1, the J call TRBJ2-1; no firm D call. The CDR3 runs 15 residues. In germline, CDR1 is SGHRS, CDR2 YFSETQ. The ends were cut back, 2 bases at V and 2 bases at J, with 11 bases in the middle. The CDR3 region is CASSFLTGPYNEQFF. The CDR3 DNA follows: TGCGCCAGCAGCTTCCTGACGGGTCCCTACAATGAGCAGTTCTTC.

The chain couples TRBV5-1 to TRBJ2-7; 8 bases agree with TRBD1. The trim removed 4 bases at V and 2 bases at J, leaving 5 bases unmatched. The CDR3 runs to 14 residues. Germline V gene lookup returns CDR1 SGHRS and CDR2 YFSETQ. The CDR3 bases are TGCGCCAGCAGCATGACAGGGGTAACCTACGAGCAGTACTTC. As protein: CASSMTGVTYEQYF.

The genes are TRBV9 and TRBJ1-2; 11 bases are shared with TRBD1. Germline CDR1 and CDR2: SGDLS and YYNGEE. The CDR3 extends over 15 amino acids. Germline trimming cut 4 bases from V and 4 bases from J; bases unmatched to any gene: 6. CDR3 sequence reads: CASSFLGQGGYGYTF. Written as DNA, the CDR3 is TGTGCCAGCAGCTTTCTGGGACAGGGGGGCTATGGCTACACCTTC.

CDR3 bases: TGTGCCAGTAGTATAAAGTTTAGGGGCGAGCAGTACTTC. Translation: CASSIKFRGEQYF. V is TRBV19 and J is TRBJ2-7; perhaps TRBD1 as D (5 bases). CDR3 length: 13 amino acids. V was cut by 2 bases and J by 6 bases, with 11 bases left in between. Germline assignment: CDR1 LNHDA and CDR2 SQIVND (reference sequence).

This clone was recorded once. The chain links TRBV7-2 to TRBJ2-3; 8 nucleotides line up with TRBD2. V lost 2 bases and J lost 6; bases outside the gene matches: 10. CDR3 length: 16 amino acids. Germline lookup yields CDR1 SGHTA and CDR2 FQGNSA. The CDR3 loop is CASSLTPGTRTDTQYF. The CDR3 DNA reads TGTGCCAGCAGCTTAACCCCCGGGACTAGGACGGATACGCAGTATTTT. Combining the CDR3 with reference TRBV7-2 and TRBJ2-3 gives the whole variable domain GAGVSQSPSNKVTEKGKDVELRCDPISGHTALYWYRQSLGQGLEFLIYFQGNSAPDKSGLPSDRFSAERTGGSVSTLTIQRTQQEDSAVYLCASSLTPGTRTDTQYFGPGTRLTVL.

The chain employs TRBV2 and TRBJ1-2; TRBD1 aligns across 8 bases. V gave up 5 bases and J gave up 5 bases; unmatched junction bases: 4. The germline CDR1 and CDR2 sequences are SNHLY and FYNNEI. This CDR3 region has 13 residues. Written as DNA, the CDR3 is TGTGCCAGCAGTAAGGGACAGGAATATGGCTACACCTTC. Amino acid sequence: CASSKGQEYGYTF.

This chain connects TRBV7-9 to TRBJ2-1, with 8 bases identical to TRBD2. Germline V gene lookup returns CDR1 SEHNR and CDR2 FQNEAQ (reference sequence). V was clipped by 5 bases and J by 7 bases; unmatched bases: 10. The CDR3 has 15 residues. The CDR3 DNA reads TGTGCCAGCAGCAACGCGGGGGGATCTTCGAATGAGCAGTTCTTC. Encoded protein: CASSNAGGSSNEQFF.